This T cell receptor beta chain was sequenced in a study of T-cell memory formation after mild COVID-19. General observations from the study: The study found contracting CD4+ clones mainly in CM and EM and contracting CD8+ clones in EMRA.

In this sample, this clonotype turned up a few times. Its antigen is unknown. TCRdb processed the 5' RACE reads anew with MiXCR; each CDR3 protein has one entry. The table shows approximately 190,000 distinct CDR3 sequences, with about a sixth occurring only once. Sequenced sample: PBMCs or a T cell subset sorted from them (not recorded which). The clonotype comes from an adult woman who had mild COVID-19 (a few samples of this study predate the infection). Cell type and time point are not known.

The CDR3 coding sequence is TGTGCCAGCAGCTTGGGACAAACCAAAGAGACCCAGTACTTC. This sequence encodes CASSLGQTKETQYF. This chain joins TRBV5-5 and TRBJ2-5, with unresolved D. Germline V lookup: CDR1 SGHKS, CDR2 YYEKEE (reference sequence). Trimming stripped 0 bases from V and 3 bases from J, with 9 bases between. This CDR3 contains 14 residues.